These 8 T cell receptor beta chains were sequenced from one sample in a study of blood T cell repertoires in COVID-19. Measured with immunoSEQ multiplex PCR; TCRdb has only the in-frame clones, and not every one. Counted here are roughly 200,000 clones, less than 85% occurring once; the ten biggest clones make up 7.8%. Sequenced: peripheral blood. These receptors all come from a woman of 80 years or more with COVID-19, enrolled during active disease.

V and J are TRBV27 and TRBJ1-1, with a weak D call TRBD1 (5 bases). CDR3 length: 15 amino acids. Germline CDR1 MNHEY, CDR2 SMNVEV (reference sequence). Trimming took off 5 bases at V and 0 bases at J, with 13 bases between the two ends. CDR3 sequence: CASSPVGLLNTEAFF. The CDR3 DNA is TGTGCCAGCAGTCCAGTGGGACTTTTGAACACTGAAGCTTTCTTT.

The chain combines TRBV7-3 with TRBJ2-5, with 8 bases aligning to TRBD2. The length of the CDR3 is 15 residues. Trimming cost V 5 bases and J 5 bases; bases outside gene matches: 10. Germline values: CDR1 SGHTA, CDR2 FQGTGA. The CDR3 reads CASSPQAGGGETQYF. The CDR3 DNA is TGTGCCAGCAGCCCACAGGCGGGGGGAGGGGAGACCCAGTACTTC.

CDR3 loop: CASSLGRGPYNEQFF. The CDR3 bases are TGTGCCAGCAGCCTTGGGAGGGGCCCTTACAATGAGCAGTTCTTC. The rearrangement links TRBV9 to TRBJ2-1; 7 nucleotides match TRBD2. Trimming cost V 4 bases and J 4 bases; bases outside gene matches: 8. The CDR3 extends over 15 amino acids. The germline CDR1 and CDR2 sequences are SGDLS and YYNGEE.

The CDR3 reads CASSPQGLYNEQFF. CDR3 nucleotides: TGTGCCAGCAGCCCCCAGGGACTTTACAATGAGCAGTTCTTC. The chain links TRBV5-4 to TRBJ2-1, with D possibly TRBD2 on 6 matching bases. The V and J ends lost 4 bases and 4 bases respectively, with 12 bases between them. CDR1 and CDR2 from the germline V gene are SGHNT and YYREEE (reference sequence). The CDR3 has 14 amino acids.

The chain links TRBV5-1 to TRBJ1-4; possible D gene TRBD1, 6 bases. This CDR3 comprises 14 residues. V dropped 6 bases and J dropped 2 bases, with 11 bases sitting between them. Germline V lookup: CDR1 SGHRS, CDR2 YFSETQ. CDR3: CASKEQGTNEKLFF. The CDR3 DNA sequence: TGCGCCAGCAAAGAGCAGGGGACTAATGAAAAACTGTTTTTT.

This clone appeared a few times. The chain is built from TRBV28 and TRBJ2-2, with D unresolved. This CDR3 comprises 12 residues. Trimming pared 2 bases from V and 13 bases from J, leaving 11 bases between. Germline assignment: CDR1 MDHEN and CDR2 SYDVKM. The CDR3 bases are TGTGCCAGCAGTTTAAACCCACTCGGGCTGTTTTTT. It encodes CASSLNPLGLFF.

This chain uses TRBV11-2 with TRBJ1-1, with D perhaps TRBD1 (6 bases). This CDR3 region has 14 residues. The V end lost 1 base, the J end lost 7 bases, and 13 bases lay between the germline ends. The V gene's germline CDR1 is SGHAT and CDR2 FQNNGV. The CDR3 spells CASSLVQGIGEAFF. The CDR3 nucleotides read TGTGCCAGCAGCTTAGTACAGGGCATCGGTGAAGCTTTCTTT.

The chain has TRBV29-1 and TRBJ2-5, with D possibly being TRBD2 (5 bases). The CDR3 covers 13 residues. Germline V CDR1 and CDR2: SQVTM, ANQGSEA. Deletions cut 3 bases from V and 2 bases from J, with 10 bases between. The CDR3 DNA reads TGCAGCGTTGAGAGCAGGACTCAAGAGACCCAGTACTTC. It specifies CSVESRTQETQYF. The full variable domain, its missing parts supplied by reference TRBV29-1 and TRBJ2-5, is SAVISQKPSRDICQRGTSLTIQCQVDSQVTMMFWYRQQPGQSLTLIATANQGSEATYESGFVIDKFPISRPNLTFSTLTVSNMSPEDSSIYLCSVESRTQETQYFGPGTRLLVL.